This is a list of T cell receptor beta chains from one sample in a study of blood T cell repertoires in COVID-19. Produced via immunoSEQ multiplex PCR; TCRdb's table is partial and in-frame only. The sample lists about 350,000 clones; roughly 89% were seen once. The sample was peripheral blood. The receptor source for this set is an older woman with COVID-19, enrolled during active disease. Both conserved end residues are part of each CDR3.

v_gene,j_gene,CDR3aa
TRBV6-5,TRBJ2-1,CASCRTGFYNEQFF
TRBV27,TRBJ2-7,CASRPLVGGPYEQYF
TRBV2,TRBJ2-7,CASTGRTGVHEQYF
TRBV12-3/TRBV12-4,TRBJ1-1,CASSFSGISVFF
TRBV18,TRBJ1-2,CASSTGGRYGYTF
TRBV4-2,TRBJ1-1,CASSQEWSSWSAFF
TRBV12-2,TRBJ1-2,CASRPLGWRKDELGYTF
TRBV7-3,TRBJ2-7,CASSLGPSSSSYEQYF
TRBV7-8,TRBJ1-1,CASSTDRDTEAFF
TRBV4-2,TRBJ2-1,CASSPTVSSYNEQFF
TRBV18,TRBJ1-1,CASSLGQTTNTEAFF
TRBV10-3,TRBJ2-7,CAIAERSEQYF